Sequencing of this TCR beta chain was carried out in a study of cytotoxic CD8 clonotypes in ibrutinib-treated CLL. T cells were sequenced at a targeted depth of 1 in 200,000 to 1 in 1 million. The table came from immunoSEQ multiplex PCR; TCRdb's copy has only in-frame clones and leaves some out. The data contain approximately 45,000 clones, under 75% of them seen just once; the ten biggest clones take up roughly 13%. From germline, CDR1 is MNHEY and CDR2 SVGAGI. Trimming shortened V by 2 bases and J by 2 bases, and 8 bases separated the two germline ends. This CDR3 has 14 residues. Source: PBMCs, taken after 12 months of ibrutinib treatment. The sequence was obtained from a human donor with chronic lymphocytic leukemia. The chain is built from TRBV6-5 and TRBJ2-3; D is unresolved. In DNA, the CDR3 is TGTGCCAGCAGTTACGGCTCCTCCACAGATACGCAGTATTTT. Protein: CASSYGSSTDTQYF.